The 15 T cell receptor beta chains reported below all come from one sample, sequenced in a study of vaccination and CD4 T cells after COVID-19 (dated by TCRdb to between 2021 and 2024). Library construction relied on PCR. Instrument used: Illumina iSeq 100. DNA from cultured CD4+ T cells underwent TCR sequencing with the Oncomine TCR Beta short-read assay at the Johns Hopkins FTIC core. The QIAamp micro DNA kit was used to extract genomic DNA from the cultured CD4+ T cells. The public reads were quality trimmed at Q25 with fastp and then assembled into clones with MiXCR by TCRdb, keeping productive beta chains. CDR3 protein sequences are deduplicated, and each keeps its most common genes and DNA. This sample has 9,000 to 13,000 distinct CDR3 sequences in its table, and about 28% of those were observed once. The top ten constitute 10% to 15% of the sample. No antigens are known for them. Explained via the paper, the treatment or condition label denotes: approximately nine-day PBMC culture with coronavirus spike peptide pools or control peptides (ViraFEST assay). CD4+ T cells from unexposed donors were collected before the COVID-19 pandemic (2011-2018).

The specimen was CD4+ T cells from blood, cultured in vitro. These receptors were collected from a human donor in good health.

This clonotype was detected a few times. The chain combines TRBV7-2 with TRBJ1-1, with a possible D match to TRBD1 (6 bases). CDR1 is SGHTA and CDR2 is FQGNSA in the germline V gene. This CDR3 contains 13 residues. Trimming took 5 bases from V and 4 from J, leaving 11 bases between them. CDR3 sequence: CASSPQGSTEAFF. The CDR3 DNA sequence: TGTGCCAGCAGCCCTCAGGGGAGCACTGAAGCTTTCTTT.

The chain carries TRBV7-9 and TRBJ2-6; 8 bases agree with TRBD1. Germline V gene data show CDR1 as SEHNR and CDR2 as FQNEAQ (reference sequence). The trim removed 4 bases at V and 0 bases at J, leaving 11 bases unmatched. This CDR3 spans 19 amino acids. DNA of the CDR3: TGTGCCAGCAGCTCCCGGGGACAGGCGTTCATCTCTGGGGCCAACGTCCTGACTTTC. Residues: CASSSRGQAFISGANVLTF.

The chain recombines TRBV5-1 with TRBJ2-1, with 14 nucleotides matching TRBD2. This CDR3 is 15 amino acids long. Germline values: CDR1 SGHRS, CDR2 YFSETQ. Germline trimming cut 4 bases from V and 8 bases from J; bases unmatched to any gene: 5. The DNA for the CDR3 is TGCGCCAGCAGCCCAGGACTAGCGGGAGGAGATGAGCAGTTCTTC. It specifies CASSPGLAGGDEQFF.

This clonotype was counted between two and nine times. The chain carries TRBV28 and TRBJ2-1; 7 nucleotides match TRBD2. The CDR3 is 16 residues long. The V segment lost 4 bases and the J segment 8 bases; nucleotides outside the gene matches: 14. Germline values: CDR1 MDHEN, CDR2 SYDVKM. CDR3 sequence (DNA): TGTGCCAGCAGTTCGAGCGGGACGATTAGAGGGGATGAGCAGTTCTTC. This codes for CASSSSGTIRGDEQFF.

The V and J genes are TRBV5-1 and TRBJ2-5; 12 nucleotides line up with TRBD2. CDR3 length: 14 residues. V gave up 5 bases and J gave up 5 bases; unmatched junction bases: 4. Per germline, CDR1 SGHRS and CDR2 YFSETQ. Here the CDR3 reads CASRTGLAGETQYF. The CDR3 DNA reads TGCGCCAGCAGAACTGGACTAGCGGGGGAGACCCAGTACTTC.

The chain employs TRBV20-1 and TRBJ2-1; either TRBD1 or TRBD2 may supply D (6 bases each). The CDR3 has 13 residues. Looked up from germline, CDR1 is DFQATT and CDR2 is SNEGSKA (reference sequence). CDR3: CSWRGSSYNEQFF. The CDR3 coding sequence is TGCAGCTGGAGGGGGAGCTCCTACAATGAGCAGTTCTTC.

By sample fraction, this clonotype is medium-sized. The chain couples TRBV6-5 to TRBJ1-1; TRBD1 is a possible D gene (5 bases). This CDR3 is built from 14 residues. Trimming removed 0 bases at V and 6 bases at J, with 11 bases between. In germline, CDR1 is MNHEY, CDR2 SVGAGI. The CDR3 region has the DNA TGTGCCAGCAGTTACTCCGGGACCGGTGCTGAAGCTTTCTTT. Translated: CASSYSGTGAEAFF.

The chain uses TRBV6-2 or TRBV6-3 and TRBJ2-7; D perhaps matches TRBD1 (6 bases). Germline V lookup: CDR1 MNHEY, CDR2 SVGEGT. This CDR3 spans 15 amino acids. Trimming removed 2 bases from V and 0 bases from J, with 11 bases in between. The CDR3 nucleotides are TGTGCCAGCAGTTACCACAGGGCCTTCTCCTACGAGCAGTACTTC. This sequence encodes CASSYHRAFSYEQYF.

As to this clonotype: This may stem from a read error, because a much larger clone lies one nucleotide away. The missing conserved phenylalanine or tryptophan at the end of this CDR3 makes a read error likely. This chain uses TRBV15 with TRBJ1-2, with D maybe TRBD1 (6 bases). V lost 0 bases, J lost 8 bases, and 16 bases lay in between. CDR1 and CDR2 from the germline V gene are LNHNV and YYDKDF (reference sequence). The CDR3 consists of 15 residues. This CDR3 reads CATSRDRGGSVGYTL. As DNA, the CDR3 is TGTGCCACCAGCAGAGATCGGGGGGGCAGCGTCGGCTACACCCTC.

The CDR3, as DNA: TGTGCCAGCAGACCATATAGGACAGGGCAGTACGAGCAGTACTTC. It specifies CASRPYRTGQYEQYF. The chain is built from TRBV28 and TRBJ2-7; 8 bases are a match to TRBD1. The CDR3 has 15 amino acids. The germline gives CDR1 MDHEN, CDR2 SYDVKM. V dropped 6 bases and J dropped 4; count of bases not matched to a gene: 11.

J is TRBJ2-7 and V is TRBV30, with TRBD1 identical over 10 bases. Losses at the gene ends were 2 bases for V and 3 bases for J; bases not matched to a gene: 7. Germline loops: CDR1 GTSNPN, CDR2 SVGIG (reference sequence). The CDR3 extends over 15 amino acids. For the CDR3, the DNA is TGTGCCTGGAGTCCGGGACAGGGGATAATCTACGAGCAGTACTTC. Residues: CAWSPGQGIIYEQYF.

This clonotype has just a few counts. The chain employs TRBV7-2 and TRBJ1-6; D is ambiguous. The germline CDR1 and CDR2 sequences are SGHTA and FQGNSA. Trimming cost V 2 bases and J 5 bases, with 4 bases left between them. The CDR3 length is 13 residues. The DNA of the CDR3 is TGTGCCAGCAGCTTACAAAATAATTCACCCCTCCACTTT. As protein: CASSLQNNSPLHF.

The chain links TRBV15 to TRBJ2-7; D might be TRBD2 (5 bases). With 6 bases removed from V and 7 bases from J, the gap between germline ends came to 16 bases. This CDR3 spans 13 amino acids. Germline CDR1 and CDR2: LNHNV and YYDKDF (reference sequence). The CDR3 sequence is CATRRTPLGEQYF. The DNA of the CDR3 is TGTGCCACCAGAAGGACTCCGCTGGGGGAGCAGTACTTC.

This clonotype was detected only a few times. This rearrangement joins TRBV7-2 to TRBJ2-5; D unresolved. The germline gives CDR1 SGHTA, CDR2 FQGNSA. This CDR3 contains 14 residues. Deletions cut 1 base from V and 5 bases from J, with 11 bases between. This CDR3 reads CASSLGPRRETQYF. In nucleotides, the CDR3 is TGTGCCAGCAGCTTAGGGCCCCGTAGGGAGACCCAGTACTTC.

This clonotype has only a few counts. CDR3 loop: CASSQGEDPTGSYEQYF. The DNA for the CDR3 is TGTGCCAGCAGCCAAGGGGAAGACCCGACGGGATCTTACGAGCAGTACTTC. The chain carries TRBV4-2 and TRBJ2-7, with a tentative D call TRBD2 (5 bases). Germline values: CDR1 LGHNA, CDR2 YNFKEQ. Deletions cut 1 base from V and 4 bases from J, with 20 bases between. The CDR3 is 17 residues long.